This T cell receptor (beta chain) came from a study of neurological immune-mediated disorders. About the research overall: In a group of about 34 multiple sclerosis patients, 31 had the relapsing-remitting type and 3 had the secondary progressive type.

There are many counts of this clonotype. There are 15 residues in the CDR3. V trimming: 5 bases; J trimming: 3 bases; junction bases outside the gene matches: 7. The germline CDR1 and CDR2 sequences are SEHNR and FQNEAQ (reference sequence). Over 190 million TCR-beta sequences from 15-18 subjects came out of each sequencing run. TCRdb itself ran the 5' RACE reads through MiXCR, one entry per CDR3 protein. The repertoire holds more than 50,000 distinct CDR3 sequences, with under 3.5% as singletons. The sequence was collected from a woman aged 55-75 years with multiple sclerosis. V usage is TRBV7-9 and J usage is TRBJ1-1; 9 bases align to TRBD1. Sample: PBMCs. In DNA, the CDR3 is TGTGCCAGCAGCGGTACGACAGGGGGTTACACTGAAGCTTTCTTT. Protein sequence: CASSGTTGGYTEAFF.